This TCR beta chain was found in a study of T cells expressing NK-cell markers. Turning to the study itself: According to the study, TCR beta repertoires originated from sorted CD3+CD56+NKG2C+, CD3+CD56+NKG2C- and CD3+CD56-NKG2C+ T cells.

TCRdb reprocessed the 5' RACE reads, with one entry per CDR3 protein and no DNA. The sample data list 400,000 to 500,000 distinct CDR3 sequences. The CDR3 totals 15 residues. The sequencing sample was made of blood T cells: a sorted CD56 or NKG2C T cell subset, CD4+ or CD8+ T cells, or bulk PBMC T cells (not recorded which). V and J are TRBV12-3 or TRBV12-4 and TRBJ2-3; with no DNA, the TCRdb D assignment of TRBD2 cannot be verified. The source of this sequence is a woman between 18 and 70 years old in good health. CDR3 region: CASRQTSGGTDTQYF.